The 14 T cell receptor beta chains given below trace back to one sample, sequenced in a study of response to subunit inactivated influenza vaccine. From the RT-PCR reads, TCRdb called clonotypes with MiXCR, one entry per CDR3 protein. Found here are 500,000 to 600,000 distinct CDR3 sequences, around 8% of them singletons; the top ten hold 10% to 15%. Sequenced material: PBMCs from blood, taken less than 30 months after vaccination. The receptors were gathered from a man aged 45 to 70 who received an inactivated influenza vaccine.

This sequence joins TRBV7-9 and TRBJ2-3; D possibly corresponds to TRBD2 (5 bases). Germline V gene lookup returns CDR1 SEHNR and CDR2 FQNEAQ (reference sequence). The CDR3 totals 12 residues. Deletions cut 8 bases from V and 6 bases from J, with 12 bases between. CDR3 sequence (DNA): TGTGCCAGCGGCCCACTAGTGGATACGCAGTATTTT. Translated, it gives CASGPLVDTQYF.

In its sample, this clonotype was seen a few times. This rearrangement joins TRBV11-2 to TRBJ1-2, with D unclear. V lost 2 bases, J lost 4 bases, and 11 bases lay in between. Germline V CDR1 and CDR2: SGHAT, FQNNGV. The CDR3 covers 14 residues. As DNA, the CDR3 is TGTGCCAGCAGCTTAACGTCAGGCCTCTATGGCTACACCTTC. Amino acids: CASSLTSGLYGYTF. Full variable domain (rest looked up from reference TRBV11-2 and TRBJ1-2): EAGVAQSPRYKIIEKRQSVAFWCNPISGHATLYWYQQILGQGPKLLIQFQNNGVVDDSQLPKDRFSAERLKGVDSTLKIQPAKLEDSAVYLCASSLTSGLYGYTFGSGTRLTVV.

The chain recombines TRBV7-6 with TRBJ1-5, with 9 bases that match TRBD1. The J segment lost 0 bases and the V segment lost 0 bases, leaving 6 bases of the junction unmatched. Germline lookup yields CDR1 SGHVS and CDR2 FNYEAQ. The CDR3 runs 18 residues. CDR3 bases: TGTGCCAGCAGCTTAGCGAGTACAGGGGGCTTTAGCAATCAGCCCCAGCATTTT. It specifies CASSLASTGGFSNQPQHF.

This clonotype was observed a few times. A junction end diverges from the germline sequence, so it may reflect a read error. This chain joins TRBV6-2 or TRBV6-3 and TRBJ1-5; D is perhaps TRBD1 (5 bases). The CDR3 sequence is 15 residues long. The germline V gene encodes CDR1 MNHEY and CDR2 SVGEGT. The CDR3 nucleotides are TGTCCCAGCAGTTACCTAGGCAGGGCCGGGCAGCCCCAGCATTTT. This codes for CPSSYLGRAGQPQHF.

This clonotype was counted a few times. A much more abundant neighbour one base away suggests this may be a read error. V usage is TRBV20-1 and J usage is TRBJ2-3; TRBD2 agrees at 8 bases. This CDR3 contains 14 residues. The V segment lost 4 bases and the J segment 0 bases; nucleotides outside the gene matches: 3. Germline assignment: CDR1 DFQATT and CDR2 SNEGSKA (reference sequence). The CDR3, as DNA: TGCAGTGCTATAGCGGGAACTAGCACAGATACGCAGTATTTT. This translates into CSAIAGTSTDTQYF.

Many counts were recorded for this clonotype. The chain employs TRBV12-3 or TRBV12-4 and TRBJ2-7; D is perhaps TRBD1 (6 bases). This CDR3 is built from 14 residues. V was trimmed by 6 bases and J by 1 base, leaving 13 bases between them. The CDR3 loop is CASRTGHQSYEQYF. The CDR3 DNA is TGTGCCAGCAGAACGGGACACCAATCCTACGAGCAGTACTTC.

V is TRBV9 and J is TRBJ1-2, with D uncertain. Between the trimmed V and J ends, which lost 1 base and 8 bases, there was a span of 12 bases. The CDR3 is made up of 13 amino acids. CDR1 is SGDLS and CDR2 is YYNGEE in the germline V gene. CDR3 sequence: CASSVPGRGGYTF. CDR3 DNA: TGTGCCAGCAGCGTACCAGGACGGGGAGGCTACACCTTC.

This clonotype was seen ten or more times. This chain uses TRBV5-1 with TRBJ2-7; D is ambiguous. The germline CDR1 and CDR2 sequences are SGHRS and YFSETQ. Trimming shortened V by 0 bases and J by 3 bases, and 4 bases separated the two germline ends. The CDR3 contains 12 residues. CDR3 residues: CASSLGYYEQYF. DNA of the CDR3: TGCGCCAGCAGCTTGGGCTACTACGAGCAGTACTTC.

The rearrangement joins TRBV6-2 or TRBV6-3 to TRBJ2-7; 7 nucleotides align to TRBD1. V lost 5 bases to trimming and J lost 3 bases; unmatched junction nucleotides: 4. CDR1 and CDR2 from the germline V gene are MNHEY and SVGEGT. The length of the CDR3 is 13 residues. For the CDR3, the DNA is TGTGCCAGCAGTCAACAGGGGTACTACGAGCAGTACTTC. It specifies CASSQQGYYEQYF.

This clonotype has just a few counts. This chain joins TRBV12-3 or TRBV12-4 and TRBJ2-1; TRBD1 aligns across 8 bases. This CDR3 is built from 15 residues. With V trimmed by 4 bases and J by 7 bases, 9 bases remained unmatched. The CDR3 bases are TGTGCCAGCAGTTCCCAGGGGGCAAAGTGGAATGAGCAGTTCTTC. Amino acid sequence: CASSSQGAKWNEQFF.

This clonotype was seen a few times. V is TRBV20-1 and J is TRBJ1-4; weak D call: TRBD1 (5 bases). The CDR3 has 13 residues. Per the germline V gene, CDR1 is DFQATT and CDR2 is SNEGSKA (reference sequence). V lost 4 bases, J lost 8 bases, and 14 bases lay in between. CDR3 DNA: TGCAGTGCTAACCGGGACCCAACCGAAAAACTGTTTTTT. It encodes CSANRDPTEKLFF.

The rearrangement joins TRBV6-1 to TRBJ1-5; D is perhaps TRBD1 (6 bases). The CDR3 length is 15 residues. From germline, CDR1 is MNHNS and CDR2 SASEGT. Trimming shortened V by 7 bases and J by 3 bases, and 16 bases separated the two germline ends. The CDR3 is CASTEGDGLNQPQHF. The DNA of the CDR3 is TGTGCCAGCACCGAGGGGGACGGACTCAATCAGCCCCAGCATTTT.

This clonotype occurred many times. This chain joins TRBV29-1 and TRBJ2-5, with TRBD1 matching 7 bases. This CDR3 contains 13 residues. V lost 7 bases and J lost 4; bases outside the gene matches: 9. CDR1 and CDR2 (germline): SQVTM, ANQGSEA. The CDR3 reads CSAQTGSVETQYF. The CDR3 nucleotides are TGCAGCGCCCAGACAGGGTCGGTAGAGACCCAGTACTTC.

This clonotype appeared many times. This chain joins TRBV29-1 and TRBJ2-1; 8 positions match TRBD2. V lost 5 bases to trimming and J lost 2 bases; unmatched junction nucleotides: 5. The germline V gene encodes CDR1 SQVTM and CDR2 ANQGSEA. The CDR3 covers 14 residues. The chain's CDR3 is CSVSGRGAYNEQFF. CDR3 in DNA: TGCAGCGTTAGTGGGCGGGGGGCCTACAATGAGCAGTTCTTC.